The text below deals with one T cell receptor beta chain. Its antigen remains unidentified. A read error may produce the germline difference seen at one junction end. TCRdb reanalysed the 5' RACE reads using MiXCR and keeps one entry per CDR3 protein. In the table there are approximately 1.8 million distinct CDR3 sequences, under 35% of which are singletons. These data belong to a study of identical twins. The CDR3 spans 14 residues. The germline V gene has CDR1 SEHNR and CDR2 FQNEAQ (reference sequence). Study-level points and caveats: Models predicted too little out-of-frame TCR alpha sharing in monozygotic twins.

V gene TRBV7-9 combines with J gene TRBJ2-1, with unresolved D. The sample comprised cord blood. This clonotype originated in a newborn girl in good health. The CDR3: CASSLLRKNNGQFF. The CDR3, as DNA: TGTGCCAGCAGCTTATTACGCAAGAACAATGGGCAGTTCTTC.